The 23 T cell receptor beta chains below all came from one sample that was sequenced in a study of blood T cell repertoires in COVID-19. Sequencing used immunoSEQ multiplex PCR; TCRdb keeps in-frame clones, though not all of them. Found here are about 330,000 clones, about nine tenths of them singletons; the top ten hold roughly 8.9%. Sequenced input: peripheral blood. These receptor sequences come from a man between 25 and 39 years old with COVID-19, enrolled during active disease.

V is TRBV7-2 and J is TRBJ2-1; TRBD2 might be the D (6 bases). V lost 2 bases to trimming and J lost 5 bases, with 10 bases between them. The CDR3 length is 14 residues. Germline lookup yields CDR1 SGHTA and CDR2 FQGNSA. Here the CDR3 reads CASSLYGGNNEQFF. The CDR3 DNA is TGTGCCAGCAGCTTATACGGGGGAAACAATGAGCAGTTCTTC.

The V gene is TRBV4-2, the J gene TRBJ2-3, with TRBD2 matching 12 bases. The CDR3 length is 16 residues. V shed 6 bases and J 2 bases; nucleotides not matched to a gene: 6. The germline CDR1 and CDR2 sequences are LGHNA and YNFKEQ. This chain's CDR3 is CASRPGTSGHTDTQYF. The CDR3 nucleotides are TGTGCCAGCAGACCCGGGACTAGCGGGCACACAGATACGCAGTATTTT.

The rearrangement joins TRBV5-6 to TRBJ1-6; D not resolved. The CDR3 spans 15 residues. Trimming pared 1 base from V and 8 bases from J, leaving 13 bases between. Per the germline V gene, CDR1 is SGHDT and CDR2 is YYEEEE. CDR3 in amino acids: CASSLPGEVHSPLHF. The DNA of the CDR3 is TGTGCCAGCAGCTTGCCCGGGGAGGTACATTCACCCCTCCACTTT. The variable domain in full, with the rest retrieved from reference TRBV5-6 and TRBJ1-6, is DAGVTQSPTHLIKTRGQQVTLRCSPKSGHDTVSWYQQALGQGPQFIFQYYEEEERQRGNFPDRFSGHQFPNYSSELNVNALLLGDSALYLCASSLPGEVHSPLHFGNGTRLTVT.

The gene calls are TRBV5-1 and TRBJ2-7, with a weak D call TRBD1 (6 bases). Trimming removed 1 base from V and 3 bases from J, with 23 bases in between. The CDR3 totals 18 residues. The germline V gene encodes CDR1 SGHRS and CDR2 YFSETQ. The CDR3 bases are TGCGCCAGCAGCTTGCGTGGCAGGGGCTTCGGGACGAGCTACGAGCAGTACTTC. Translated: CASSLRGRGFGTSYEQYF.

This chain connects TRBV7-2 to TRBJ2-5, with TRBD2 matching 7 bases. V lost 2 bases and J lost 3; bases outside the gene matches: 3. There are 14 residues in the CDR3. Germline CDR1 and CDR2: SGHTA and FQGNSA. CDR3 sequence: CASSLMAGEETQYF. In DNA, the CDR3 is TGTGCCAGCAGCTTAATGGCGGGGGAAGAGACCCAGTACTTC.

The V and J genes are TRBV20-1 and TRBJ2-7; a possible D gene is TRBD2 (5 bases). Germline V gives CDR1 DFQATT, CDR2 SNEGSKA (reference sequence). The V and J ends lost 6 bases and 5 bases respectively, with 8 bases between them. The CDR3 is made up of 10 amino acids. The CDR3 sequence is CSAGINEQYF. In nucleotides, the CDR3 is TGCAGTGCCGGGATCAACGAGCAGTACTTC.

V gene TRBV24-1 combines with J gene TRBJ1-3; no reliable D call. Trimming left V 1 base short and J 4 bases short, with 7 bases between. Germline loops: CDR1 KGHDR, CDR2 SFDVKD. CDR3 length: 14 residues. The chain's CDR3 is CATSDFLRGNTIYF. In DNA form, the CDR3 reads TGTGCCACCAGTGATTTTTTGCGGGGAAACACCATATATTTT.

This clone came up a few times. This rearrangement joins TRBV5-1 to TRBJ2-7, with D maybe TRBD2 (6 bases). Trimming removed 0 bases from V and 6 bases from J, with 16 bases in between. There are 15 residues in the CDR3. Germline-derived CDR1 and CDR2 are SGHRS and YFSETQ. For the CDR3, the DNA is TGCGCCAGCAGCTTGGTCGGGACCGGAGGGGCCGAGCAGTACTTC. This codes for CASSLVGTGGAEQYF. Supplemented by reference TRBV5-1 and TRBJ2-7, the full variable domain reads KAGVTQTPRYLIKTRGQQVTLSCSPISGHRSVSWYQQTPGQGLQFLFEYFSETQRNKGNFPGRFSGRQFSNSRSEMNVSTLELGDSALYLCASSLVGTGGAEQYFGPGTRLTVT.

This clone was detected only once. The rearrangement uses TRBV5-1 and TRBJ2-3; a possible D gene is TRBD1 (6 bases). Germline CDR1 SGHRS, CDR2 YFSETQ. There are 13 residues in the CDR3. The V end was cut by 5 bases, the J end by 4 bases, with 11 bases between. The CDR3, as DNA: TGCGCCAGCAGTGGGGGCCGGGCAGATACGCAGTATTTT. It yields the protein CASSGGRADTQYF.

CDR3 in amino acids: CASSMTRFQETQYF. The CDR3, as DNA: TGTGCCAGCAGTATGACTAGATTCCAAGAGACCCAGTACTTC. V usage is TRBV27 and J usage is TRBJ2-5, with a possible D match to TRBD2 (6 bases). V lost 5 bases and J lost 1, with 11 bases in between. CDR3 length: 14 residues. In germline, CDR1 is MNHEY, CDR2 SMNVEV (reference sequence).

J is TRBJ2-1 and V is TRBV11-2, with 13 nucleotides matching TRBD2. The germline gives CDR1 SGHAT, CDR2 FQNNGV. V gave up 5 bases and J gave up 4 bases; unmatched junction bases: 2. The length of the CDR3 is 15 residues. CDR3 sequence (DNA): TGTGCCAGCAGCGGGACTAGCGGGGCATACAATGAGCAGTTCTTC. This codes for CASSGTSGAYNEQFF. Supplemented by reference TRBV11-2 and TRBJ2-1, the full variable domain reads EAGVAQSPRYKIIEKRQSVAFWCNPISGHATLYWYQQILGQGPKLLIQFQNNGVVDDSQLPKDRFSAERLKGVDSTLKIQPAKLEDSAVYLCASSGTSGAYNEQFFGPGTRLTVL.

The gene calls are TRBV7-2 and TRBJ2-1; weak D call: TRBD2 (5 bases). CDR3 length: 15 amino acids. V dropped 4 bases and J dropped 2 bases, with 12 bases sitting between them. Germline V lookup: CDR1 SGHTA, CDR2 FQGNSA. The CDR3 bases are TGTGCCAGCAGCTACGGGCGGGCAACCTACAATGAGCAGTTCTTC. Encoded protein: CASSYGRATYNEQFF. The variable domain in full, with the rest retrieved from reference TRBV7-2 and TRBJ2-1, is GAGVSQSPSNKVTEKGKDVELRCDPISGHTALYWYRQSLGQGLEFLIYFQGNSAPDKSGLPSDRFSAERTGGSVSTLTIQRTQQEDSAVYLCASSYGRATYNEQFFGPGTRLTVL.

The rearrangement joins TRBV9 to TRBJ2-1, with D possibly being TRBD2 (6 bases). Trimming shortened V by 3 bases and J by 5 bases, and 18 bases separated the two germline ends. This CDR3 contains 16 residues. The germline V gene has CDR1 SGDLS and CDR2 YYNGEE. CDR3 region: CASSADLGTSHNEQFF. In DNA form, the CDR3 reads TGTGCCAGCAGCGCCGACCTTGGGACTTCTCACAATGAGCAGTTCTTC. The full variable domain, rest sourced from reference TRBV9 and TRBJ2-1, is DSGVTQTPKHLITATGQRVTLRCSPRSGDLSVYWYQQSLDQGLQFLIQYYNGEERAKGNILERFSAQQFPDLHSELNLSSLELGDSALYFCASSADLGTSHNEQFFGPGTRLTVL.

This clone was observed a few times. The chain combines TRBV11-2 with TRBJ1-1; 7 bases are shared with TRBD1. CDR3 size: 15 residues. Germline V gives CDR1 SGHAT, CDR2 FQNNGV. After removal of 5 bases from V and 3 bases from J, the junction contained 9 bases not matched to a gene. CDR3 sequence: CASSRERGRDTEAFF. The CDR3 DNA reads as TGTGCCAGCAGCCGCGAAAGGGGGCGGGACACTGAAGCTTTCTTT.

For the CDR3, the DNA is TGTGCCAGCAGCGGAGGCAATGAGCAGTTCTTC. Translation: CASSGGNEQFF. J is TRBJ2-1 and V is TRBV7-2; tentative D call: TRBD2 (5 bases). This CDR3 comprises 11 residues. Germline lookup yields CDR1 SGHTA and CDR2 FQGNSA. Trimming removed 5 bases from V and 6 bases from J, with 5 bases in between.

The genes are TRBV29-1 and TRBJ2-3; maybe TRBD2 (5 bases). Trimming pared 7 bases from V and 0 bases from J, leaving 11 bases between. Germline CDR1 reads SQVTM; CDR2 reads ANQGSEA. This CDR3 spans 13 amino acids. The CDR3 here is CSGREGSTDTQYF. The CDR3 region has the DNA TGCAGCGGACGCGAGGGAAGCACAGATACGCAGTATTTT.

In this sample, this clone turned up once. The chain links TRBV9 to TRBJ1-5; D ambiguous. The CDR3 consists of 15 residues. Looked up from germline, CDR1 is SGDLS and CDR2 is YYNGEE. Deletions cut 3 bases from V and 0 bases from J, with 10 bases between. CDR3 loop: CASSETYNSNQPQHF. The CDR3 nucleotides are TGTGCCAGCAGCGAGACTTATAATAGCAATCAGCCCCAGCATTTT. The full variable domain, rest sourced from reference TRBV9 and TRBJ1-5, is DSGVTQTPKHLITATGQRVTLRCSPRSGDLSVYWYQQSLDQGLQFLIQYYNGEERAKGNILERFSAQQFPDLHSELNLSSLELGDSALYFCASSETYNSNQPQHFGDGTRLSIL.

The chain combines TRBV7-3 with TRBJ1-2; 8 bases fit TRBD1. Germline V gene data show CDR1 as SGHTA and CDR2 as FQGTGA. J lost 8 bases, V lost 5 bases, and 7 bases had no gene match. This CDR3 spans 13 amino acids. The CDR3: CASSPQGVGGYTF. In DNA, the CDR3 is TGTGCCAGCAGCCCACAGGGGGTGGGAGGCTACACCTTC.

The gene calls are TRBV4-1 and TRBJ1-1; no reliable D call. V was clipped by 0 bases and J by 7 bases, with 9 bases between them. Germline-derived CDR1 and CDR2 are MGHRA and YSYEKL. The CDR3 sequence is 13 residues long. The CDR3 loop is CASSQDRQIEAFF. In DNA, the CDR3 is TGCGCCAGCAGCCAAGATCGTCAGATTGAAGCTTTCTTT.

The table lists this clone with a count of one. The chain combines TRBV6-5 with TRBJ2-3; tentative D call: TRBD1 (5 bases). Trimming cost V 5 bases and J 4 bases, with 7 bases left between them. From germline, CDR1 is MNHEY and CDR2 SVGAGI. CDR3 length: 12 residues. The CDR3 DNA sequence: TGTGCCAGCAGTAGACAGCCAGATACGCAGTATTTT. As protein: CASSRQPDTQYF.

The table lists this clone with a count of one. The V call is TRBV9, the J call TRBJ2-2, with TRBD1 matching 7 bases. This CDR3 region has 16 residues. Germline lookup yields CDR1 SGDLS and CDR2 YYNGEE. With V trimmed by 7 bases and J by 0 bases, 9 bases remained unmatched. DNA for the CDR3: TGTGCCAGCCAAAGTAGGGGGCCCACGAACACCGGGGAGCTGTTTTTT. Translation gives CASQSRGPTNTGELFF.

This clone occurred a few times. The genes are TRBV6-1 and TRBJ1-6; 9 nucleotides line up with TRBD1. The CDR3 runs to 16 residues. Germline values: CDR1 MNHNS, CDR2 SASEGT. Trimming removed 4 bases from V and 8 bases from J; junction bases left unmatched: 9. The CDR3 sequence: CASSGDREDDDSPLHF. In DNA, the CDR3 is TGTGCCAGCAGTGGGGACAGGGAGGATGATGATTCACCCCTCCACTTT.

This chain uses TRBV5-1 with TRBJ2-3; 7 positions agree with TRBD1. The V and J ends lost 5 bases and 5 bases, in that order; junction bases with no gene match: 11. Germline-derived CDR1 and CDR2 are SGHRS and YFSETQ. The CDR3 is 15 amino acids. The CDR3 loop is CASRMDPDRVDTQYF. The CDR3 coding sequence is TGCGCCAGCAGAATGGACCCTGACAGGGTAGATACGCAGTATTTT.